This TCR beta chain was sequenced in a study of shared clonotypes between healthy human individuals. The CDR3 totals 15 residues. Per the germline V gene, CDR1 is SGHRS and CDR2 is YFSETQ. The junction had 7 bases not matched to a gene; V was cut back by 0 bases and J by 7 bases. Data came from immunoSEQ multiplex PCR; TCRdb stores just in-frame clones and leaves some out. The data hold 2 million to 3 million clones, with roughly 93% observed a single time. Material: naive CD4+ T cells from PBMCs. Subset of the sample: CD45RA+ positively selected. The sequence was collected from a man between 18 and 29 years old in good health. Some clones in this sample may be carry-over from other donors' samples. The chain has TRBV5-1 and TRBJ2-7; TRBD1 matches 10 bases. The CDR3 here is CASSLGGTGAREQYF. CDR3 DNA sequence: TGCGCCAGCAGCTTGGGTGGGACAGGGGCTCGGGAGCAGTACTTC.